This entry lists 15 T cell receptor beta chains sequenced from one sample in a study of human T cells and chemical hapten exposure. Regarding time point: patch test 2, 6 weeks after DPC sensitization. The sample's treatment: therapeutic diphenylcyclopropenone sensitization with weekly scalp DPC. One entry per CDR3 protein, called by TCRdb with MiXCR from the RACE reads. The sample contains tens of thousands of distinct CDR3 sequences, 8.5% to 12% of which appear only once. This material consisted of whole blood, taken in connection with sensitization to the hapten diphenylcyclopropenone (DPC). The receptors here all came from a woman in her forties or fifties with alopecia areata. Some clones in this sample may be carry-over from other donors' samples.

The sample holds many counts of this clonotype. The J gene is TRBJ2-2, the V gene TRBV25-1, with a weak D call TRBD2 (6 bases). The germline CDR1 and CDR2 sequences are MGHDK and SYGVNS. The CDR3 spans 14 residues. Trimming took 3 bases from V and 4 from J, leaving 9 bases between them. The CDR3 is CASSETSSTGELFF. As DNA, the CDR3 is TGTGCCAGCAGTGAGACTAGTTCCACCGGGGAGCTGTTTTTT.

This clonotype occurred many times. CDR3 in DNA: TGCAGTGCTAGAGAGGGGACAGTGGTTCAGTTCTTC. Encoded protein: CSAREGTVVQFF. The rearrangement links TRBV20-1 to TRBJ2-1; 7 nucleotides agree with TRBD1. The J segment lost 13 bases and the V segment lost 0 bases, leaving 6 bases of the junction unmatched. The CDR3 is 12 amino acids. Germline V CDR1 and CDR2: DFQATT, SNEGSKA (reference sequence).

This chain connects TRBV28 to TRBJ1-5; D remains unclear. The germline gives CDR1 MDHEN, CDR2 SYDVKM. The length of the CDR3 is 13 residues. Trimming shortened V by 8 bases and J by 5 bases, and 13 bases separated the two germline ends. The CDR3 region is CASGTGIYQPQHF. CDR3 DNA sequence: TGTGCCAGCGGAACCGGGATCTATCAGCCCCAGCATTTT.

This clonotype has only a few counts. Relative to the germline gene, one junction end is altered; a read error may explain this. The chain combines TRBV12-3 or TRBV12-4 with TRBJ2-2; 8 bases fit TRBD1. The CDR3 loop spans 14 amino acids. This CDR3 reads CACSRTGPTGELFF. DNA of the CDR3: TGTGCCTGCAGTAGGACAGGGCCCACCGGGGAGCTGTTTTTT.

This chain links TRBV29-1 with TRBJ1-1; D remains ambiguous. The ends were cut back, 3 bases at V and 7 bases at J, with 3 bases in the middle. The CDR3 is 9 residues long. Germline-derived CDR1 and CDR2 are SQVTM and ANQGSEA. The CDR3 nucleotides read TGCAGCGTTGAGTTTGAAGCTTTCTTT. Protein: CSVEFEAFF.

This chain joins TRBV7-2 and TRBJ1-5, with 8 bases matching TRBD1. Germline V CDR1 and CDR2: SGHTA, FQGNSA. The CDR3 runs 15 residues. Unmatched junction bases numbered 4, after V lost 5 bases and J lost 1 base. The CDR3 DNA reads as TGTGCCAGCAGCCTCCGGGACAGGAGCAATCAGCCCCAGCATTTT. Protein sequence: CASSLRDRSNQPQHF.

This clonotype was detected many times. The chain has TRBV12-3 or TRBV12-4 and TRBJ2-7; 12 bases line up with TRBD2. The CDR3 has 16 amino acids. Losses at the gene ends were 2 bases for V and 4 bases for J; bases not matched to a gene: 6. The CDR3 spells CASSLNAGTSGYEQYF. CDR3 sequence (DNA): TGTGCCAGCAGTTTAAACGCCGGGACTAGCGGGTACGAGCAGTACTTC.

Many counts were recorded for this clonotype. The V call is TRBV5-1, the J call TRBJ1-6, with 9 bases aligning to TRBD1. CDR1 is SGHRS and CDR2 is YFSETQ in the germline V gene. Trimming removed 0 bases from V and 10 bases from J; junction bases left unmatched: 8. The CDR3 is made up of 16 amino acids. This chain's CDR3 is CASSLAQGQGQSPLHF. The CDR3 DNA sequence: TGCGCCAGCAGCTTGGCCCAGGGACAGGGCCAATCACCCCTCCACTTT.

The J gene is TRBJ1-6, the V gene TRBV3-1; the D is unclear. Per germline, CDR1 LGHDT and CDR2 YNNKEL (reference sequence). The V end lost 1 base, the J end lost 0 bases, and 10 bases lay between the germline ends. This CDR3 comprises 17 residues. The CDR3 sequence: CASSQGGPSSYNSPLHF. In DNA form, the CDR3 reads TGTGCCAGCAGCCAAGGGGGTCCGAGCTCCTATAATTCACCCCTCCACTTT. The full variable domain, in which reference TRBV3-1 and TRBJ1-6 provide the parts outside the CDR3, is DTAVSQTPKYLVTQMGNDKSIKCEQNLGHDTMYWYKQDSKKFLKIMFSYNNKELIINETVPNRFSPKSPDKAHLNLHINSLELGDSAVYFCASSQGGPSSYNSPLHFGNGTRLTVT.

This clonotype was recorded a few times. The chain joins TRBV20-1 to TRBJ2-1; the match to TRBD2 covers 9 bases. CDR1 is DFQATT and CDR2 is SNEGSKA in the germline V gene (reference sequence). Trimming at V came to 5 bases and at J to 7 bases, leaving 9 bases not matched to a gene. The CDR3 length is 14 residues. The CDR3 reads CSALPGLAHNEQFF. For the CDR3, the DNA is TGCAGTGCTCTACCGGGACTAGCACATAATGAGCAGTTCTTC.

At least ten counts were recorded for this clonotype. The chain employs TRBV19 and TRBJ1-1, with TRBD1 matching 7 bases. The CDR3 runs to 15 residues. CDR1 and CDR2 from the germline V gene are LNHDA and SQIVND (reference sequence). J gave up 3 bases and V 6 bases, and 10 bases lay outside the gene matches. The CDR3 spells CASSTGGGTDTEAFF. The CDR3 nucleotides read TGTGCCAGTAGCACCGGAGGGGGCACTGACACTGAAGCTTTCTTT.

This clonotype was picked up many times. The genes are TRBV14 and TRBJ2-2; D possibly corresponds to TRBD2 (7 bases). In germline, CDR1 is SGHDN, CDR2 FVKESK. The CDR3 is made up of 18 amino acids. The ends were cut back, 4 bases at V and 4 bases at J, with 22 bases in the middle. This chain's CDR3 is CASSPNIARGGPTGELFF. CDR3 DNA: TGTGCCAGCAGCCCAAACATCGCGAGGGGGGGCCCCACCGGGGAGCTGTTTTTT.

This clonotype has more than one count but fewer than ten. The V and J genes are TRBV12-3 or TRBV12-4 and TRBJ2-7, with D possibly called TRBD1 or TRBD2 (5 bases each). CDR3 length: 16 amino acids. The V end was cut by 7 bases, the J end by 4 bases, with 23 bases between. The CDR3 loop is CASTRREGKEGYEQYF. CDR3 DNA: TGTGCCAGCACCCGTAGGGAAGGGAAAGAGGGGTACGAGCAGTACTTC.

This clonotype occurred many times. J is TRBJ2-1 and V is TRBV6-5; TRBD2 aligns across 7 bases. CDR1 and CDR2 (germline): MNHEY, SVGAGI. The CDR3 runs to 15 residues. V lost 10 bases, J lost 0 bases, and 9 bases stayed unmatched. CDR3 protein: CATSLGGFSYNEQFF. CDR3 in DNA: TGTGCCACCTCCCTCGGGGGGTTCTCCTACAATGAGCAGTTCTTC.

V and J are TRBV29-1 and TRBJ2-1; D perhaps matches TRBD2 (6 bases). This CDR3 has 11 residues. The V and J ends lost 7 bases and 5 bases respectively, with 9 bases between them. From germline, CDR1 is SQVTM and CDR2 ANQGSEA. This CDR3 is CSAVADNEQFF. CDR3 bases: TGCAGCGCCGTAGCGGACAATGAGCAGTTCTTC.